What follows are 15 T cell receptor beta chains derived from one specimen sequenced in a study of blood T cell repertoires in COVID-19. Sequencing was performed with immunoSEQ multiplex PCR; in TCRdb, only in-frame clones are kept and a portion is missing. The sample carries 150,000 to 200,000 clones, approximately 82% recorded once. The source material was peripheral blood. The receptors originated from an older man who had recovered from COVID-19.

This sequence joins TRBV6-2 or TRBV6-3 and TRBJ2-3; no firm D call. This CDR3 region has 12 residues. Germline lookup yields CDR1 MNHEY and CDR2 SVGEGT. The V gene lost 6 bases and the J gene lost 5 bases, with 9 bases spanning the gap. In nucleotides, the CDR3 is TGTGCCAGCAGCCTATCACTAGATACGCAGTATTTT. Its translation is CASSLSLDTQYF.

The CDR3 bases are TGTGCCAGCAGCTCATGGACAGGAAAAGGGGAGCAGTACTTC. It specifies CASSSWTGKGEQYF. The rearrangement uses TRBV11-2 and TRBJ2-7, with 7 bases fitting TRBD1. The trim removed 4 bases at V and 7 bases at J, leaving 10 bases unmatched. This CDR3 is built from 14 residues. Germline V CDR1 and CDR2: SGHAT, FQNNGV.

The V call is TRBV24-1, the J call TRBJ2-1; 11 nucleotides line up with TRBD1. Trimming at V came to 8 bases and at J to 6 bases, leaving 5 bases not matched to a gene. CDR3 length: 14 amino acids. Germline V gene lookup returns CDR1 KGHDR and CDR2 SFDVKD. For the CDR3, the DNA is TGTGCCACCAAGGGACAGGGGGAGATCAATGAGCAGTTCTTC. Translated: CATKGQGEINEQFF.

This chain joins TRBV3-1 (or the pseudogene TRBV3-2) and TRBJ2-3, with 11 positions matching TRBD2. The CDR3 totals 16 residues. The germline CDR1 and CDR2 sequences are LGHDT and YNNKEL (reference sequence). The V segment lost 2 bases and the J segment 2 bases; nucleotides outside the gene matches: 3. The CDR3 protein is CASSQSSGRFTDTQYF. As DNA, the CDR3 is TGTGCCAGCAGCCAATCTAGCGGGAGGTTCACAGATACGCAGTATTTT.

This clone was found once. The V call is TRBV9, the J call TRBJ2-1; 8 bases are shared with TRBD2. The V gene's germline CDR1 is SGDLS and CDR2 YYNGEE. The CDR3 sequence is 17 residues long. The trim removed 0 bases at V and 3 bases at J, leaving 8 bases unmatched. In DNA form, the CDR3 reads TGTGCCAGCAGCGTAGGAAGGGTAGCGGGAAGCTACAATGAGCAGTTCTTC. It specifies CASSVGRVAGSYNEQFF.

The chain recombines TRBV5-6 with TRBJ2-6; D not resolved. From germline, CDR1 is SGHDT and CDR2 YYEEEE. Trimming shortened V by 3 bases and J by 2 bases, and 9 bases separated the two germline ends. This CDR3 region has 15 residues. The CDR3 here is CASSSGVAGANVLTF. The CDR3 DNA follows: TGTGCCAGCAGCTCGGGTGTGGCTGGGGCCAACGTCCTGACTTTC.

V is TRBV6-6 and J is TRBJ2-5; D remains unclear. The germline CDR1 and CDR2 sequences are MNHNY and SVGAGI (reference sequence). V gave up 2 bases and J gave up 2 bases, with 12 bases separating them. CDR3 length equals 15 residues. This chain's CDR3 is CASSYPQEAQETQYF. CDR3 DNA sequence: TGTGCCAGCAGTTACCCTCAAGAGGCTCAAGAGACCCAGTACTTC.

The rearrangement uses TRBV10-3 and TRBJ1-5; 9 nucleotides agree with TRBD1. CDR3 length: 14 residues. J was trimmed by 0 bases and V by 10 bases; bases with no gene match: 4. Germline lookup yields CDR1 ENHRY and CDR2 SYGVKD. The CDR3 loop is CATDRGYSNQPQHF. The DNA of the CDR3 is TGTGCCACGGACAGGGGTTATAGCAATCAGCCCCAGCATTTT.

This chain links TRBV7-9 with TRBJ2-7, with 7 bases fitting TRBD1. V was clipped by 6 bases and J by 2 bases; unmatched bases: 7. The CDR3 contains 14 residues. Germline V lookup: CDR1 SEHNR, CDR2 FQNEAQ (reference sequence). Written as DNA, the CDR3 is TGTGCCAGCAGACAGGGGTCCTTTCCCTACGAGCAGTACTTC. Its translation: CASRQGSFPYEQYF.

The chain joins TRBV19 to TRBJ1-1, with D possibly being TRBD1 (6 bases). In germline, CDR1 is LNHDA, CDR2 SQIVND (reference sequence). Deletions cut 6 bases from V and 2 bases from J, with 10 bases between. The CDR3 runs 13 residues. The CDR3 DNA reads as TGTGCCAGTAGCAACAGGGCAAACACTGAAGCTTTCTTT. Translation: CASSNRANTEAFF.

This clone was observed a single time. CDR3 DNA sequence: TGTGCCAGCACCTACTCCTGGGGGGGAGCGGGGGTGGATACGCAGTATTTT. It translates to CASTYSWGGAGVDTQYF. The rearrangement joins TRBV28 to TRBJ2-3, with TRBD2 matching over 8 bases. CDR1 is MDHEN and CDR2 is SYDVKM in the germline V gene. This CDR3 comprises 17 residues. J was trimmed by 6 bases and V by 7 bases; bases with no gene match: 18.

The J gene is TRBJ2-1, the V gene TRBV5-1, with D tentatively TRBD2 (6 bases). The V and J ends lost 4 bases and 0 bases respectively, with 11 bases between them. The CDR3 runs to 15 residues. The germline V gene encodes CDR1 SGHRS and CDR2 YFSETQ. The CDR3 DNA sequence: TGCGCCAGCAGCCGGGACGGGAGCTCCTACAATGAGCAGTTCTTC. This gives the protein CASSRDGSSYNEQFF.

The V call is TRBV5-4, the J call TRBJ2-7; possibly TRBD1 for D (5 bases). The CDR3 has 16 residues. Germline V gene sequence: CDR1 SGHNT, CDR2 YYREEE (reference sequence). Trimming left V 4 bases short and J 1 base short, with 18 bases between. The CDR3 nucleotides are TGTGCCAGCAGCCTTTCTATAGATACAGGTTCCTACGAGCAGTACTTC. Translating it yields CASSLSIDTGSYEQYF.

This chain links TRBV2 with TRBJ2-2, with 11 bases matching TRBD2. The CDR3 totals 18 residues. Trimming at V came to 4 bases and at J to 4 bases, leaving 11 bases not matched to a gene. CDR1 and CDR2 (germline): SNHLY, FYNNEI. CDR3 coding DNA: TGTGCCAGCAGTGGAGTACTAGCGGGAGTCGGAGGCACCGGGGAGCTGTTTTTT. It yields the protein CASSGVLAGVGGTGELFF. Based on the CDR3 plus reference TRBV2 and TRBJ2-2, the full variable domain is EPEVTQTPSHQVTQMGQEVILRCVPISNHLYFYWYRQILGQKVEFLVSFYNNEISEKSEIFDDQFSVERPDGSNFTLKIRSTKLEDSAMYFCASSGVLAGVGGTGELFFGEGSRLTVL.

This clone turned up a few times. The gene calls are TRBV21-1 and TRBJ2-5; the D call of TRBD2 is as the table states it, not checked on the DNA. TRBV21-1 is a pseudogene. The CDR3 contains 14 residues. This CDR3 reads CASSPLREQETQYF. The CDR3 DNA reads as TGTGCCAGCAGCCCATTACGGGAACAAGAGACCCAGTACTTC.